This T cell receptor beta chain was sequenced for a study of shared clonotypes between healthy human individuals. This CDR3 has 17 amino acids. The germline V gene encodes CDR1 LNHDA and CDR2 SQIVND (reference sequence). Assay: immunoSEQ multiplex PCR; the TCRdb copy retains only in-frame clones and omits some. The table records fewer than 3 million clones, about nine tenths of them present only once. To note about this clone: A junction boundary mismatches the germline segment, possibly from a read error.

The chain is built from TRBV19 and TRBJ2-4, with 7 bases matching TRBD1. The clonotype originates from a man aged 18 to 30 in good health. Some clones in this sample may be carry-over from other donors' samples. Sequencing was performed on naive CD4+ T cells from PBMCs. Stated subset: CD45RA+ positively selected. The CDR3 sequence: CASTPLPGTALSSQGSF. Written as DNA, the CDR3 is TGTGCCAGTACCCCCCTACCCGGGACAGCACTTTCTAGCCAAGGAAGCTTC.